This T cell receptor beta chain was recorded in a study of cytomegalovirus exposure and HLA in healthy donors. Study context: In a previous analysis, around 120 million unique TCR beta sequences were found from some 200 million T cells.

The PCR ran on 60 Vbeta and 13 Jbeta primers. Clones were read by immunoSEQ multiplex PCR, and TCRdb kept only the in-frame ones, dropping some. The table includes about 160,000 clones, 70% to 90% detected once. This clone was seen more than once but under ten times. Its antigen is still unknown. General study results and limits: It was taken for granted in presence/absence analyses that sequencing depth across donors was roughly uniform. In a later analysis, 15,000 to 20,000 TCR beta sequences were associated with HLA alleles at 0.05 false discovery rate. Rare TCR sequences predominated, though certain public TCRs were found in many donors.

Germline CDR1 reads PRHDT; CDR2 reads FYEKMQ (reference sequence). V was shortened by 3 bases and J by 0 bases, with 6 bases between the two germline ends. The CDR3 contains 15 residues. The clonotype originates from a man aged 18 to 35 in good health and CMV-seropositive. The sequenced sample consisted of PBMCs. The chain combines TRBV13 with TRBJ2-6; unclear D gene. In nucleotides, the CDR3 is TGTGCCAGCAGCTTTGCGAGCTCTGGGGCCAACGTCCTGACTTTC. Protein product: CASSFASSGANVLTF.